The clone carrying this T cell receptor beta chain has just a few counts. Its antigen is as yet unknown. The entry originates in a study of T cells in Graves' hyperthyroidism and ophthalmopathy. Whole-study context: Initial diagnosis, before any treatment, was when peripheral blood was collected.

Patients with uncontrolled infections, other autoimmune diseases, pregnancy or lactation were excluded. Progressors' blood was drawn at hyperthyroidism diagnosis, before ophthalmopathy symptoms. Whole-study findings and limits: Stable hyperthyroidism and ophthalmopathy were separated using 13 V-J signatures.

RNA transcripts yielded amplified TCR beta CDR3 regions. The HTBI set primed first-round TCR CDR3 RT-PCR. TCRdb recomputed calls from the multiplex PCR reads with MiXCR, one row per CDR3 protein. The data contain over 700,000 distinct CDR3 sequences, 18% of them singletons. Germline CDR1 and CDR2: LGHDT and YNNKEL (reference sequence). The length of the CDR3 is 18 residues. Deletions cut 2 bases from V and 3 bases from J, with 22 bases between. This chain uses TRBV3-1 with TRBJ1-2, with a possible D match to TRBD1 (6 bases). The receptor's source is a woman aged 45-65 years with Graves' hyperthyroidism that later progressed to Graves' ophthalmopathy. Sequencing was performed on blood. The CDR3 spells CASSQRGRGRLFHYGYTF. DNA of the CDR3: TGTGCCAGCAGCCAACGGGGCAGGGGACGACTTTTTCACTATGGCTACACCTTC.